Each of the 25 T cell receptor beta chains below was sequenced from the same sample in a study of control samples from healthy donors and cancer patients. Only in-frame clones appear in the TCRdb table, and some are missing; sequencing was by immunoSEQ multiplex PCR. The table lists just over 150,000 clones, 70% to 90% of them singletons. Sequenced sample: blood. These receptors were obtained from a man aged 25-45 years in good health.

J is TRBJ1-5 and V is TRBV3-1 (or the pseudogene TRBV3-2), with no clear D. Looked up from germline, CDR1 is LGHDT and CDR2 is YNNKEL (reference sequence). This CDR3 spans 14 amino acids. The V and J ends lost 4 bases and 1 base respectively, with 8 bases between them. Here the CDR3 reads CASSPQASNQPQHF. DNA of the CDR3: TGTGCCAGCAGCCCCCAAGCCAGCAATCAGCCCCAGCATTTT.

This clone was counted between two and nine times. The rearrangement joins TRBV30 to TRBJ2-7; D unresolved. This CDR3 comprises 13 residues. V was pared by 8 bases and J by 6 bases, with 20 bases between. Germline V gene data show CDR1 as GTSNPN and CDR2 as SVGIG (reference sequence). This CDR3 reads CARSDLWSSEQYF. For the CDR3, the DNA is TGTGCCCGTTCGGACCTTTGGTCGTCCGAGCAGTACTTC.

The V call is TRBV7-9, the J call TRBJ2-7; D is tentatively TRBD1 or TRBD2 (5 bases each). Germline V lookup: CDR1 SEHNR, CDR2 FQNEAQ (reference sequence). V gave up 5 bases and J gave up 6 bases, with 11 bases separating them. The CDR3 is made up of 12 amino acids. The CDR3 loop is CASSPWDGEQYF. CDR3 DNA sequence: TGTGCCAGCAGCCCCTGGGACGGCGAGCAGTACTTC.

V usage is TRBV7-3 and J usage is TRBJ1-1; weak D call: TRBD1 (5 bases). CDR1 SGHTA and CDR2 FQGTGA come from the germline V gene. The V gene lost 4 bases and the J gene lost 4 bases, with 10 bases spanning the gap. The CDR3 totals 13 residues. CDR3 in amino acids: CASSSQGGTEAFF. The CDR3 DNA is TGTGCCAGCAGCTCCCAGGGAGGCACTGAAGCTTTCTTT.

The V call is TRBV6-2 or TRBV6-3, the J call TRBJ2-1; 13 bases agree with TRBD2. V shed 2 bases and J 7 bases; nucleotides not matched to a gene: 2. There are 15 residues in the CDR3. From germline, CDR1 is MNHEY and CDR2 SVGEGT. CDR3 in amino acids: CASSYRTSGRNEQFF. The CDR3 DNA is TGTGCCAGCAGTTACAGGACTAGCGGGAGAAATGAGCAGTTCTTC.

The V and J genes are TRBV19 and TRBJ2-1, with 11 positions matching TRBD2. The CDR3 has 15 amino acids. Germline-derived CDR1 and CDR2 are LNHDA and SQIVND (reference sequence). V trimming: 5 bases; J trimming: 2 bases; junction bases outside the gene matches: 2. CDR3 sequence: CASSDSGGAYNEQFF. CDR3 DNA: TGTGCCAGTAGTGATAGCGGGGGGGCCTACAATGAGCAGTTCTTC.

The rearrangement joins TRBV5-8 to TRBJ1-5; D call uncertain. This CDR3 is built from 15 residues. Germline values: CDR1 SGHTS, CDR2 YDEGEE. V lost 0 bases to trimming and J lost 7 bases, with 14 bases between them. CDR3 nucleotide sequence: TGTGCCAGCAGCTTGGGAGGTAGCCTAGGACAGCCCCAGCATTTT. Residues: CASSLGGSLGQPQHF.

This clone was found once. The chain carries TRBV28 and TRBJ1-4, with unresolved D. CDR3 length: 14 amino acids. The V gene's germline CDR1 is MDHEN and CDR2 SYDVKM. V lost 6 bases to trimming and J lost 8 bases, with 16 bases between them. The chain's CDR3 is CASRPEWEWEKLFF. The CDR3 nucleotides read TGTGCCAGCAGACCCGAGTGGGAGTGGGAAAAACTGTTTTTT.

V is TRBV2 and J is TRBJ2-3; 8 bases are shared with TRBD1. The CDR3 has 14 amino acids. Germline CDR1 and CDR2: SNHLY and FYNNEI. With V trimmed by 11 bases and J by 0 bases, 7 bases remained unmatched. CDR3 loop: CACRQGMSTDTQYF. The CDR3 DNA reads as TGTGCCTGCCGACAGGGGATGAGCACAGATACGCAGTATTTT.

The chain has TRBV3-1 (or the pseudogene TRBV3-2) and TRBJ1-5; tentatively, D is TRBD1 (6 bases). The length of the CDR3 is 16 residues. The germline gives CDR1 LGHDT, CDR2 YNNKEL (reference sequence). The ends were cut back, 3 bases at V and 0 bases at J, with 12 bases in the middle. CDR3 nucleotide sequence: TGTGCCAGCAGCCAGGGGGGACATAATAGCAATCAGCCCCAGCATTTT. Residues: CASSQGGHNSNQPQHF.

The chain recombines TRBV6-2 or TRBV6-3 with TRBJ1-2, with D unresolved. V was pared by 4 bases and J by 7 bases, with 16 bases between. The germline gives CDR1 MNHEY, CDR2 SVGEGT. The CDR3 is made up of 14 amino acids. The CDR3 bases are TGTGCCAGCAGTTCACTCCCTTGGAGTCGTGGCTACACCTTC. As protein: CASSSLPWSRGYTF.

The V call is TRBV7-3, the J call TRBJ2-2, with D uncertain. The CDR3 consists of 13 residues. The V gene's germline CDR1 is SGHTA and CDR2 FQGTGA. V was trimmed by 2 bases and J by 5 bases, leaving 6 bases between them. CDR3 protein: CASSLELTGELFF. The CDR3 DNA reads TGTGCCAGCAGCTTAGAACTGACCGGGGAGCTGTTTTTT.

The V and J genes are TRBV5-1 and TRBJ2-5; 11 nucleotides agree with TRBD2. The length of the CDR3 is 17 residues. Germline lookup yields CDR1 SGHRS and CDR2 YFSETQ. V shed 0 bases and J 4 bases; nucleotides not matched to a gene: 8. The CDR3, as DNA: TGCGCCAGCAGCTTGGCCCTAGCGGGGGGCCCCGGAGAGACCCAGTACTTC. Amino acid sequence: CASSLALAGGPGETQYF.

The rearrangement uses TRBV11-3 and TRBJ2-2; a possible D gene is TRBD2 (6 bases). V was clipped by 2 bases and J by 1 base, with 8 bases between them. Germline CDR1 reads SGHNT; CDR2 reads YENEEA. This CDR3 comprises 15 residues. CDR3 DNA sequence: TGTGCCAGCAGCTTAACGGGGGAGAACACCGGGGAGCTGTTTTTT. This gives the protein CASSLTGENTGELFF.

V usage is TRBV7-3 and J usage is TRBJ2-3, with TRBD2 identical over 8 bases. Germline CDR1 and CDR2: SGHTA and FQGTGA. The J segment lost 2 bases and the V segment lost 3 bases, leaving 7 bases of the junction unmatched. The CDR3 is 16 amino acids. The CDR3 is CASSFGAGVTTDTQYF. CDR3 DNA sequence: TGTGCCAGCAGCTTCGGAGCGGGAGTTACCACAGATACGCAGTATTTT.

The chain uses TRBV3-1 (or the pseudogene TRBV3-2) and TRBJ1-4, with D unclear. Germline CDR1 reads LGHDT; CDR2 reads YNNKEL (reference sequence). V lost 0 bases to trimming and J lost 8 bases, with 7 bases between them. The CDR3 loop spans 13 amino acids. The CDR3 sequence: CASSQEGSEKLFF. In DNA, the CDR3 is TGTGCCAGCAGCCAAGAGGGCAGCGAAAAACTGTTTTTT.

V and J are TRBV28 and TRBJ2-7; 7 bases line up with TRBD1. The better agreement between TRBJ2-5 and the DNA end casts doubt on the J call. Germline CDR1 and CDR2: MDHEN and SYDVKM. The CDR3 is 15 residues long. The CDR3 reads CASRHLLGGGETQYF. CDR3 sequence (DNA): TGTGCCAGCAGGCACCTCCTAGGGGGCGGGGAGACCCAGTACTTC.

The rearrangement uses TRBV9 and TRBJ2-2; TRBD2 matches at 10 bases. With 0 bases clipped from V and 4 bases from J, the junction kept 6 bases outside the gene matches. This CDR3 is 17 amino acids long. Germline V gives CDR1 SGDLS, CDR2 YYNGEE. CDR3 sequence: CASSVGSGRAGTGELFF. Here the CDR3 DNA reads TGTGCCAGCAGCGTAGGAAGCGGGAGGGCCGGCACCGGGGAGCTGTTTTTT.

The chain joins TRBV19 to TRBJ2-6, with D maybe TRBD2 (6 bases). Trimming took 1 base from V and 1 from J, leaving 17 bases between them. Germline-derived CDR1 and CDR2 are LNHDA and SQIVND (reference sequence). The CDR3 has 19 residues. As DNA, the CDR3 is TGTGCCAGTAGTATAGTCGACGGCCCGGGACTGTCTGGGGCCAACGTCCTGACTTTC. Residues: CASSIVDGPGLSGANVLTF.

The chain is built from TRBV7-2 and TRBJ2-7; no reliable D call. Germline V CDR1 and CDR2: SGHTA, FQGNSA. CDR3 length: 12 amino acids. Trimming removed 2 bases at V and 11 bases at J, with 13 bases between. CDR3 loop: CASSLMTNTKYF. The CDR3 DNA reads TGTGCCAGCAGCTTAATGACCAACACCAAGTACTTC.

The chain employs TRBV27 and TRBJ2-7; 11 nucleotides align to TRBD2. Trimming cost V 4 bases and J 1 base; bases outside gene matches: 6. The CDR3 extends over 16 amino acids. Germline values: CDR1 MNHEY, CDR2 SMNVEV (reference sequence). CDR3 residues: CASSSILAGASYEQYF. The DNA of the CDR3 is TGTGCCAGCAGTTCCATACTAGCGGGGGCTTCCTACGAGCAGTACTTC.

The chain carries TRBV11-1 and TRBJ1-1; D is ambiguous. The CDR3 consists of 16 residues. Trimming pared 0 bases from V and 11 bases from J, leaving 22 bases between. Per the germline V gene, CDR1 is SGHAT and CDR2 is FQDESV (reference sequence). The CDR3 here is CASSLALSVSQARAFF. DNA of the CDR3: TGTGCCAGCAGCTTAGCGCTTTCGGTGTCGCAGGCACGGGCTTTCTTT.

The rearrangement joins TRBV28 to TRBJ1-2, with 9 bases fitting TRBD1. The V segment lost 4 bases and the J segment 1 base; nucleotides outside the gene matches: 10. The CDR3 sequence is 17 residues long. Germline V lookup: CDR1 MDHEN, CDR2 SYDVKM. CDR3 region: CASSYPGQGLGNYGYTF. The DNA of the CDR3 is TGTGCCAGCAGTTACCCGGGACAGGGCTTGGGTAACTATGGCTACACCTTC.

The gene calls are TRBV4-1 and TRBJ2-7; possible D gene TRBD1, 5 bases. The CDR3 loop spans 14 amino acids. In germline, CDR1 is MGHRA, CDR2 YSYEKL. V was trimmed by 2 bases and J by 3 bases, leaving 11 bases between them. The chain's CDR3 is CASSQQTGYYEQYF. In DNA form, the CDR3 reads TGCGCCAGCAGCCAACAAACAGGTTACTACGAGCAGTACTTC.

The count of this clone is one. V and J are TRBV2 and TRBJ1-5; no definite D call. Trimming cost V 1 base and J 6 bases, with 10 bases left between them. The V gene's germline CDR1 is SNHLY and CDR2 FYNNEI. This CDR3 has 14 residues. The DNA for the CDR3 is TGTGCCAGCAGTGAAGGGACTGAGGTTCAGCCCCAGCATTTT. Protein product: CASSEGTEVQPQHF.